This T cell receptor (beta chain) stems from a study of blood T cell repertoires in COVID-19 (dated by TCRdb to the early 2020s). Study-wide context: Samples from collaborators originated in the United States, Italy and Spain and spanned both the acute and convalescent phases of COVID-19. Subjects who had been exposed to COVID-19, were actively infected with it, or had recovered from it provided the deeply sampled blood TCRbeta repertoires that made up the dataset. The repertoires were released in a freely available public database meant as a resource for research on the immune response to SARS-CoV-2. The material from the prospective study consisted of cDNA or gDNA derived from T cells, B-cell-depleted T cells, or PBMCs. A de-identified subject ID, COVID-19 status, age in years and sex were almost always included in the sample metadata. Samples were obtained from the ongoing ImmuneRACE study (first 160 participants) and from 950 to 1,500 subjects provided by 6 global collaborators. HLA class I and class II types, where available, came from metadata supplied by the sample provider rather than from assay-based typing.

A note on this clone: The antigen it binds to is not known. Base qualities were left out, and no much larger clone turns up one base away.

Findings and caveats that apply to the study as a whole: Clinical and demographic metadata were provided uncurated, with the amount varying by source and participant.

TCRbeta CDR3 regions were amplified from genomic DNA by means of the immunoSEQ Assay, a bias-controlled multiplex PCR. For the original study's pipeline: The number of nucleated cells in each sample was estimated from the amplification of reference gene primers within the assay. To quantify the absolute abundance of each unique TCRbeta CDR3 rearrangement, sequence reads were collapsed and filtered. Productive Simpson clonality was computed per sample as the square root of Simpson's diversity index over productive rearrangements. TCRdb carries this immuneACCESS record with in-frame sequences only. Its versions omit some clonotypes, under half of them owing to an unresolved V gene in the studies checked, with the rest unexplained. D and trimming come from the DNA, and the V and J calls and clone size come from that table. This sample lists about 290,000 clones; around four fifths were detected once. The ten largest clones take up around 4% of the sample.

The CDR3, from cysteine to phenylalanine, totals 16 residues. The CDR3 DNA has 48 bases and is translated from base 1. CDR1 SGHTS and CDR2 YDEGEE were looked up in the germline V gene. V trim: 4 bases; J trim: 0 bases; unmatched bases: 4. Whole blood was collected in K2EDTA tubes by collaborating institutions according to the institutions' own protocols. For TCRbeta analysis, collaborator samples were shipped as frozen whole blood, as isolated PBMCs, or as DNA extracted from either sample type. The chain was built from TRBV5-8 and TRBJ1-4; 9 of the junction bases match TRBD1. The sequence derives from a woman between 50 and 59 years old with active or convalescent COVID-19. The sample consisted of peripheral blood. The DNA reads as follows: TGTGCCAGCAGCCCGGGACAGGGCTCAACTAATGAAAAACTGTTTTTT. It specifies CASSPGQGSTNEKLFF. The CDR3, completed at both ends by the reference TRBV5-8 and TRBJ1-4 genes, gives the full variable domain EAGVTQSPTHLIKTRGQQATLRCSPISGHTSVYWYQQALGLGLQFLLWYDEGEERNRGNFPPRFSGRQFPNYSSELNVNALELEDSALYLCASSPGQGSTNEKLFFGSGTQLSVL.